This T cell receptor (beta chain) was found in a study of control samples from healthy donors and cancer patients. CDR1 SQVTM and CDR2 ANQGSEA come from the germline V gene. The V gene lost 0 bases and the J gene lost 2 bases, with 14 bases spanning the gap. This CDR3 region has 16 residues. Only in-frame clones appear in the TCRdb table, and some are missing; sequencing was by immunoSEQ multiplex PCR. The sample lists approximately 72,000 clones; 75% to 90% were seen once. V gene TRBV29-1 combines with J gene TRBJ1-3, with a possible D match to TRBD1 (5 bases). Sequenced input: blood. This sequence originates from a man between 45 and 60 years old in good health. The CDR3 protein is CSVEDRTGGTGNTIYF. CDR3 bases: TGCAGCGTTGAAGATCGGACCGGGGGGACTGGAAACACCATATATTTT.